These 27 T cell receptor beta chains were sequenced from one sample in a study of radiation and T cells in renal cell carcinoma. Data came from immunoSEQ multiplex PCR; TCRdb stores just in-frame clones and leaves some out. The sample holds 150,000 to 200,000 clones, roughly nine tenths seen once. Time point indicated: blood 4 weeks post-SBRT, at nephrectomy. The treatment: 15 Gy SBRT to primary tumor, nephrectomy 4 weeks later. The sample consisted of blood, taken from a patient whose treatment included radiotherapy and nephrectomy. The source is a woman in her 50s with renal cell carcinoma.

The rearrangement joins TRBV6-5 to TRBJ1-1, with TRBD1 identical over 9 bases. Per germline, CDR1 MNHEY and CDR2 SVGAGI. Trimming at V came to 4 bases and at J to 5 bases, leaving 11 bases not matched to a gene. The CDR3 extends over 16 amino acids. CDR3 protein: CASSSYPGTGRTEAFF. For the CDR3, the DNA is TGTGCCAGCAGTTCATACCCCGGGACAGGGAGGACTGAAGCTTTCTTT.

The chain recombines TRBV7-6 with TRBJ2-7; 8 bases match TRBD1. The CDR3 is 15 amino acids. V dropped 4 bases and J dropped 3; count of bases not matched to a gene: 8. Looked up from germline, CDR1 is SGHVS and CDR2 is FNYEAQ. The CDR3 nucleotides are TGTGCCAGCAGCTCACCGCCAACAGGGGGCTACGAGCAGTACTTC. Its protein product is CASSSPPTGGYEQYF.

The chain joins TRBV6-5 to TRBJ2-5; D possibly corresponds to TRBD2 (5 bases). In germline, CDR1 is MNHEY, CDR2 SVGAGI. V shed 0 bases and J shed 2 bases, with 13 bases lying between them. The CDR3 has 16 amino acids. CDR3 protein: CASSYSVLEAQETQYF. CDR3 nucleotides: TGTGCCAGCAGTTACTCGGTGTTGGAGGCACAAGAGACCCAGTACTTC.

This chain uses TRBV6-5 with TRBJ1-1; the D is unclear. V shed 2 bases and J shed 4 bases, with 8 bases lying between them. CDR1 and CDR2 (germline): MNHEY, SVGAGI. The CDR3 runs 13 residues. The CDR3 spells CASSYMWTTEAFF. CDR3 DNA sequence: TGTGCCAGCAGTTACATGTGGACCACTGAAGCTTTCTTT.

V and J are TRBV29-1 and TRBJ2-5; tentative D call: TRBD1 (6 bases). Germline-derived CDR1 and CDR2 are SQVTM and ANQGSEA. V was trimmed by 6 bases and J by 1 base, leaving 12 bases between them. This CDR3 comprises 13 residues. Written as DNA, the CDR3 is TGCAGCGTCGCGTCAGGGGTCCAAGAGACCCAGTACTTC. Its protein is CSVASGVQETQYF.

This sequence joins TRBV10-3 and TRBJ1-3; maybe TRBD1 (5 bases). Deletions cut 6 bases from V and 8 bases from J, with 23 bases between. This CDR3 comprises 16 residues. In germline, CDR1 is ENHRY, CDR2 SYGVKD. The CDR3: CAIRNSIGASGDTIYF. The CDR3 nucleotides are TGTGCCATCAGGAATTCCATCGGGGCCTCTGGTGACACCATATATTTT.

The V gene is TRBV7-9, the J gene TRBJ1-5; no firm D call. The germline V and J ends were trimmed by 1 base and 5 bases, with 6 bases remaining between them. The CDR3 has 13 residues. Germline V gene data show CDR1 as SEHNR and CDR2 as FQNEAQ (reference sequence). DNA of the CDR3: TGTGCCAGCAGCTTAGGTCAGGATCAGCCCCAGCATTTT. Translating it yields CASSLGQDQPQHF.

The V gene is TRBV6-5, the J gene TRBJ2-3, with a possible D match to TRBD1 (5 bases). The CDR3 consists of 15 residues. V was cut by 4 bases and J by 2 bases, with 13 bases left in between. Germline V lookup: CDR1 MNHEY, CDR2 SVGAGI. The DNA for the CDR3 is TGTGCCAGCAGTTCAATCGACAGCCCCACAGATACGCAGTATTTT. Translating gives CASSSIDSPTDTQYF.

The sample holds a few counts of this clone. The rearrangement links TRBV14 to TRBJ1-6; D is undetermined. The germline V and J ends were trimmed by 0 bases and 10 bases, with 10 bases remaining between them. The CDR3 loop spans 14 amino acids. Germline lookup yields CDR1 SGHDN and CDR2 FVKESK. DNA for the CDR3: TGTGCCAGCAGCCAAGATTATTTTGGATCACCCCTCCACTTT. Translating it yields CASSQDYFGSPLHF.

This sequence joins TRBV13 and TRBJ2-3, with D perhaps given as TRBD1 or TRBD2 (5 bases each). Germline lookup yields CDR1 PRHDT and CDR2 FYEKMQ (reference sequence). Trimming removed 5 bases at V and 6 bases at J, with 24 bases between. This CDR3 is 17 amino acids long. The CDR3 region is CASSRGQGYYSRDTQYF. DNA of the CDR3: TGTGCCAGCAGCCGCGGGCAGGGCTATTATTCAAGGGATACGCAGTATTTT.

This clone was recorded once. The chain recombines TRBV7-2 with TRBJ2-1, with 14 bases identical to TRBD2. CDR3 length: 14 amino acids. Germline CDR1 is SGHTA and CDR2 is FQGNSA. V was clipped by 5 bases and J by 15 bases; unmatched bases: 9. The DNA for the CDR3 is TGTGCCAGCAGCAACGGACTAGCGGGGGGTTATTGGTTCTTC. Translating gives CASSNGLAGGYWFF.

V usage is TRBV6-6 and J usage is TRBJ2-6, with 7 bases that match TRBD1. Trimming cost V 4 bases and J 17 bases; bases outside gene matches: 5. Germline CDR1 reads MNHNY; CDR2 reads SVGAGI (reference sequence). This CDR3 is built from 11 residues. The CDR3 sequence is CASSSRTGLTF. The CDR3 DNA is TGTGCCAGCAGTTCGCGGACAGGTTTGACTTTC.

This clone appeared once. The chain couples TRBV29-1 to TRBJ1-2; 7 nucleotides line up with TRBD1. CDR3 length: 11 amino acids. Germline assignment: CDR1 SQVTM and CDR2 ANQGSEA. CDR3 DNA sequence: TGCACCTACAGGGGCTCCTATGGCTACACCTTC. Its translation: CTYRGSYGYTF.

This rearrangement joins TRBV9 to TRBJ2-5; a weak D match, TRBD1 (6 bases). Germline lookup yields CDR1 SGDLS and CDR2 YYNGEE. This CDR3 has 13 residues. Deletions cut 4 bases from V and 6 bases from J, with 13 bases between. CDR3 sequence: CASSPRGGKTQYF. The CDR3 bases are TGTGCCAGCAGCCCCAGGGGTGGGAAGACCCAGTACTTC.

The gene calls are TRBV5-1 and TRBJ1-2; D is ambiguous. V lost 0 bases and J lost 0, with 12 bases in between. The germline V gene encodes CDR1 SGHRS and CDR2 YFSETQ. The CDR3 length is 16 residues. The CDR3 DNA is TGCGCCAGCAGCTTGGATATAGGAGCGGCTAACTATGGCTACACCTTC. Translation gives CASSLDIGAANYGYTF.

V usage is TRBV18 and J usage is TRBJ2-7; D may be TRBD1 or TRBD2 (6 bases each). Deletions cut 6 bases from V and 5 bases from J, with 14 bases between. The CDR3 totals 13 residues. Looked up from germline, CDR1 is KGHSH and CDR2 is LQKENI. The CDR3 here is CASSTTGGNEQYF. CDR3 DNA sequence: TGTGCCAGCTCGACCACCGGGGGCAACGAGCAGTACTTC. Drawing the rest from reference TRBV18 and TRBJ2-7, the complete variable domain is NAGVMQNPRHLVRRRGQEARLRCSPMKGHSHVYWYRQLPEEGLKFMVYLQKENIIDESGMPKERFSAEFPKEGPSILRIQQVVRGDSAAYFCASSTTGGNEQYFGPGTRLTVT.

The V call is TRBV5-1, the J call TRBJ1-6; 10 bases align to TRBD1. The CDR3 runs 15 residues. From germline, CDR1 is SGHRS and CDR2 YFSETQ. Unmatched junction bases numbered 5, after V lost 4 bases and J lost 7 bases. The CDR3, as DNA: TGCGCCAGCAGCCAGGGACAGGGGCGGAATTCACCCCTCCACTTT. Translated: CASSQGQGRNSPLHF.

The gene calls are TRBV7-9 and TRBJ1-5; 12 nucleotides match TRBD1. J gave up 6 bases and V 3 bases, and 9 bases lay outside the gene matches. The CDR3 is made up of 17 amino acids. Germline lookup yields CDR1 SEHNR and CDR2 FQNEAQ (reference sequence). The chain's CDR3 is CASSFIGGTGGSQPQHF. In DNA, the CDR3 is TGTGCCAGCAGCTTCATAGGGGGGACAGGGGGCTCTCAGCCCCAGCATTTT.

The rearrangement links TRBV2 to TRBJ2-3; TRBD2 agrees at 9 bases. Looked up from germline, CDR1 is SNHLY and CDR2 is FYNNEI. This CDR3 has 16 residues. Trimming at V came to 7 bases and at J to 0 bases, leaving 8 bases not matched to a gene. CDR3 in amino acids: CASKGRLAGSTDTQYF. In nucleotides, the CDR3 is TGTGCCAGCAAGGGGCGGCTAGCGGGGAGCACAGATACGCAGTATTTT.

The rearrangement uses TRBV6-5 and TRBJ2-5; D may be TRBD2 (6 bases). This CDR3 has 15 amino acids. CDR1 and CDR2 (germline): MNHEY, SVGAGI. Trimming shortened V by 3 bases and J by 9 bases, and 20 bases separated the two germline ends. The CDR3: CASSYFGRGASAQYF. CDR3 nucleotides: TGTGCCAGCAGTTATTTCGGGAGAGGCGCGTCTGCCCAGTACTTC.

The rearrangement links TRBV7-9 to TRBJ2-7; 9 nucleotides align to TRBD1. CDR1 SEHNR and CDR2 FQNEAQ come from the germline V gene (reference sequence). CDR3 size: 15 residues. After removal of 4 bases from V and 6 bases from J, the junction contained 10 bases not matched to a gene. As DNA, the CDR3 is TGTGCCAGCAGCTCCCTGGACAGGGGTTTGGGCGAGCAGTACTTC. It translates to CASSSLDRGLGEQYF.

The rearrangement joins TRBV29-1 to TRBJ2-2; 7 nucleotides align to TRBD1. V was pared by 7 bases and J by 0 bases, with 5 bases of the junction left unmatched. The CDR3 consists of 14 residues. The germline gives CDR1 SQVTM, CDR2 ANQGSEA. This CDR3 is CSAEGTANTGELFF. CDR3 sequence (DNA): TGCAGCGCCGAGGGGACAGCGAACACCGGGGAGCTGTTTTTT.

The chain couples TRBV14 to TRBJ2-7; D might be TRBD1 (5 bases). The CDR3 is made up of 14 amino acids. V was clipped by 0 bases and J by 2 bases, with 8 bases between them. Germline V gene lookup returns CDR1 SGHDN and CDR2 FVKESK. Here the CDR3 reads CASSQDWGPYEQYF. CDR3 coding DNA: TGTGCCAGCAGCCAAGATTGGGGCCCCTACGAGCAGTACTTC. Filled out from reference TRBV14 and TRBJ2-7, the complete variable domain reads EAGVTQFPSHSVIEKGQTVTLRCDPISGHDNLYWYRRVMGKEIKFLLHFVKESKQDESGMPNNRFLAERTGGTYSTLKVQPAELEDSGVYFCASSQDWGPYEQYFGPGTRLTVT.

The chain combines TRBV6-5 with TRBJ2-1; 10 bases agree with TRBD1. Germline trimming cut 6 bases from V and 4 bases from J; bases unmatched to any gene: 6. Germline assignment: CDR1 MNHEY and CDR2 SVGAGI. This CDR3 is built from 15 residues. The CDR3 sequence: CASRRGQGNYNEQFF. The DNA of the CDR3 is TGTGCCAGCAGAAGGGGACAGGGGAATTACAATGAGCAGTTCTTC.

The chain links TRBV18 to TRBJ1-2; TRBD1 might be the D (6 bases). The CDR3 length is 14 residues. Per germline, CDR1 KGHSH and CDR2 LQKENI. V lost 2 bases and J 2 bases, leaving 9 bases between the germline ends. The DNA of the CDR3 is TGTGCCAGCTCACCAGAGGGGGTGAACTATGGCTACACCTTC. This sequence encodes CASSPEGVNYGYTF.

The CDR3 sequence is CASSYRVPTDTQYF. In DNA form, the CDR3 reads TGTGCCAGCAGTTATCGGGTTCCCACAGATACGCAGTATTTT. This chain uses TRBV6-6 with TRBJ2-3; D unresolved. V lost 3 bases, J lost 2 bases, and 9 bases lay in between. The CDR3 contains 14 residues. From germline, CDR1 is MNHNY and CDR2 SVGAGI (reference sequence).

This clone was recorded only once. CDR3 in amino acids: CASSRVPGQGYEQYF. In nucleotides, the CDR3 is TGTGCCAGCAGCCGAGTACCGGGACAGGGCTACGAGCAGTACTTC. The chain links TRBV4-2 to TRBJ2-7; 9 nucleotides agree with TRBD1. This CDR3 region has 15 residues. V was clipped by 4 bases and J by 3 bases; unmatched bases: 7. Germline V gene sequence: CDR1 LGHNA, CDR2 YNFKEQ.